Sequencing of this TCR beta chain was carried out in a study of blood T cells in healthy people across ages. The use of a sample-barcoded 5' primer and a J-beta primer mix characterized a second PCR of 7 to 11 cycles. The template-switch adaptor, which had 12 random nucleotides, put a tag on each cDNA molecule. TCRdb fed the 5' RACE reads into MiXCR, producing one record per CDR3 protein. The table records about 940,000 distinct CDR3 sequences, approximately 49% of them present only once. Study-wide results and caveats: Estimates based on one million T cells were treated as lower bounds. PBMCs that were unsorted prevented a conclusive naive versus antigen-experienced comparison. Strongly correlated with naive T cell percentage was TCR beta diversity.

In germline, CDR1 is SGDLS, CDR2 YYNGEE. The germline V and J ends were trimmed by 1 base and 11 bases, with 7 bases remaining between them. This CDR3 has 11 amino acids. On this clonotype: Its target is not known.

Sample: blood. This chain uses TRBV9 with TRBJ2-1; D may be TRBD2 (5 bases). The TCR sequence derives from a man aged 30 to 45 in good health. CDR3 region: CASSVPSQQFF. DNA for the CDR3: TGTGCCAGCAGCGTACCTAGCCAGCAGTTCTTC. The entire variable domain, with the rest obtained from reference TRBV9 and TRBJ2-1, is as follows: DSGVTQTPKHLITATGQRVTLRCSPRSGDLSVYWYQQSLDQGLQFLIQYYNGEERAKGNILERFSAQQFPDLHSELNLSSLELGDSALYFCASSVPSQQFFGPGTRLTVL.